Given below is one TCR beta chain in context. The germline CDR1 and CDR2 sequences are LNHNV and YYDKDF (reference sequence). V gave up 1 base and J gave up 4 bases, with 13 bases separating them. This CDR3 contains 15 residues. The assay was immunoSEQ multiplex PCR, and TCRdb's table has in-frame clones only and misses some. The sample consists of 250,000 to 300,000 clones, about 88% of them appearing once. The data originate from a study of blood T cell repertoires in COVID-19. The receptor's source is a woman aged 55-70 years in a cohort exposed to, infected with or recovered from COVID-19 (not recorded which). This chain joins TRBV15 and TRBJ1-2; D perhaps matches TRBD1 (5 bases). The sequencing sample was made of PBMCs or T cells enriched from blood (not recorded which). The CDR3 loop is CATSRGSQGIYGYTF. The CDR3 DNA reads as TGTGCCACCAGCAGAGGATCCCAGGGAATCTATGGCTACACCTTC.